The clone carrying this TCR beta chain was counted only a few times. Its antigen remains unidentified. This entry is derived from a study of cytomegalovirus exposure and HLA in healthy donors. Whole-study results and caveats: A missense DCLRE1C variant was associated with V- and J-gene trimming of TCR beta chains in a later analysis, and an independent cohort replicated the association. As confirmed in vitro, a few CMV-associated chains were specific for CMV antigens. According to an earlier analysis, most TCR beta V segments yielded productive rearrangements about 87% or about 30% of the time. Investigators reported more than 150 TCR beta chains as tied to cytomegalovirus.

The primer mix had 60 Vbeta and 13 Jbeta primers. TCRdb's copy holds only in-frame clones and misses some; the assay was immunoSEQ multiplex PCR. Of 150,000 to 200,000 clones listed, over 70% are singletons. The specimen was PBMCs. This clonotype was obtained from a male donor in good health and CMV-seronegative.

The CDR3 DNA sequence: TGTGCCAGCAGTGACTCGAAATTCGCGAGGGTAAAGGACACCGGGGAGCTGTTTTTT. This encodes CASSDSKFARVKDTGELFF. The chain employs TRBV6-4 and TRBJ2-2; possibly TRBD2 for D (5 bases). This CDR3 comprises 19 residues. Germline CDR1 reads MRHNA; CDR2 reads SNTAGT. Between the trimmed V and J ends, which lost 0 bases and 3 bases, there was a span of 20 bases.